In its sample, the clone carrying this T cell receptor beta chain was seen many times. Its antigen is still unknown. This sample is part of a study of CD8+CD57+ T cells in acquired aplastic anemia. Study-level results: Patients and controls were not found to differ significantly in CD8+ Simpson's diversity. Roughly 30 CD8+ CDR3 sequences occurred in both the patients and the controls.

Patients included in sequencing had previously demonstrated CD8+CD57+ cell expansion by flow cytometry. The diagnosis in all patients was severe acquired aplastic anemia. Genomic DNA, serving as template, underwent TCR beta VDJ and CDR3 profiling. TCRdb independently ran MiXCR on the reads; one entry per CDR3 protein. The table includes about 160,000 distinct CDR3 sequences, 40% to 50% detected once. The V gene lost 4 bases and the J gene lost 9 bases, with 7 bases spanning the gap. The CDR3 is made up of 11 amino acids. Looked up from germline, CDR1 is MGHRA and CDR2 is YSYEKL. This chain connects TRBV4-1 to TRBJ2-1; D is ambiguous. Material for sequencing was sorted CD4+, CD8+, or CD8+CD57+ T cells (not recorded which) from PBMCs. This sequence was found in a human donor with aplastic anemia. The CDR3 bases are TGCGCCAGCAGCCTGAACGCTGAGCAGTTCTTC. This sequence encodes CASSLNAEQFF.